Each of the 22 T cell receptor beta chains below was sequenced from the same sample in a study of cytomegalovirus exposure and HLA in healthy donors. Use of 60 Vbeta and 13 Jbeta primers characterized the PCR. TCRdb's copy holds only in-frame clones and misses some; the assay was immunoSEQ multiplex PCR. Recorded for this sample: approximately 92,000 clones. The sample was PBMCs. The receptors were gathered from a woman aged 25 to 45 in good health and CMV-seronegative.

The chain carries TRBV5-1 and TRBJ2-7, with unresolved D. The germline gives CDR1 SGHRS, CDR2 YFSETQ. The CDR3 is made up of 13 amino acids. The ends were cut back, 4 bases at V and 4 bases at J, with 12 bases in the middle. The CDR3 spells CASSPFQSYEQYF. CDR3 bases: TGCGCCAGCAGCCCCTTTCAGTCTTACGAGCAGTACTTC.

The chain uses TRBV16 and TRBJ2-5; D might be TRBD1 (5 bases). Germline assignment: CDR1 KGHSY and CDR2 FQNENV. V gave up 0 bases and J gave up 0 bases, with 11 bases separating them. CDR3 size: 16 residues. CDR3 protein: CASSQSKQANQETQYF. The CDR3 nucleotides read TGTGCCAGCAGCCAATCGAAACAGGCCAACCAAGAGACCCAGTACTTC.

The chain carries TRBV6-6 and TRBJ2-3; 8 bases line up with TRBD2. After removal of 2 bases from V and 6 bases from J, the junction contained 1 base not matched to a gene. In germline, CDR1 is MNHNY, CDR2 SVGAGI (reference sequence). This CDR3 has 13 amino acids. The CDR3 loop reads CASSYRTSDTQYF. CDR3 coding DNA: TGTGCCAGCAGTTACCGGACTAGCGATACGCAGTATTTT.

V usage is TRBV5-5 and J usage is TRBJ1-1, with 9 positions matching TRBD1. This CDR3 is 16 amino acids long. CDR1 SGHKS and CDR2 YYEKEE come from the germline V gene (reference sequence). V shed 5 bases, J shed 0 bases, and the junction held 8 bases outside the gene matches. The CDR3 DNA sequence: TGTGCCAGCAGACCGGACAGGGGACGTATGAACACTGAAGCTTTCTTT. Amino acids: CASRPDRGRMNTEAFF.

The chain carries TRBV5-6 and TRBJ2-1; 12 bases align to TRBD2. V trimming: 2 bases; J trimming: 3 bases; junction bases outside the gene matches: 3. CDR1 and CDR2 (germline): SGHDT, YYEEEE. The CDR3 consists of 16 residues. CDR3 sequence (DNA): TGTGCCAGCAGCTTAGGACTAGCGGGATTCTACAATGAGCAGTTCTTC. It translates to CASSLGLAGFYNEQFF.

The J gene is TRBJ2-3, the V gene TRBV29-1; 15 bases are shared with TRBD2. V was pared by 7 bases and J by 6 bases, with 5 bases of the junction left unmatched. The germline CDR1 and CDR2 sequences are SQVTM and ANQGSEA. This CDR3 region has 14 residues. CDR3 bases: TGCAGCGCCGGACTAGCGGGGGGGGTTGATACGCAGTATTTT. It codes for CSAGLAGGVDTQYF.

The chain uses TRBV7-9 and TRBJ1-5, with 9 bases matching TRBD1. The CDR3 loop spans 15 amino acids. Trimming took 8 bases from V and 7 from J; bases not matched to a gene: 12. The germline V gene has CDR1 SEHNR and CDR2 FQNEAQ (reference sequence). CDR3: CASSPSGQGRQPQHF. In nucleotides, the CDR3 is TGTGCCAGCTCCCCCTCGGGACAGGGCAGGCAGCCCCAGCATTTT.

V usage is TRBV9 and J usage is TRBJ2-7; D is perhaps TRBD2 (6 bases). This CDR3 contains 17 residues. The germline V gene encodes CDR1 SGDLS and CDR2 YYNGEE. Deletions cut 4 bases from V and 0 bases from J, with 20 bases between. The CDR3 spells CASSTHGEAIPSYEQYF. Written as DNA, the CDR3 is TGTGCCAGCAGCACACATGGGGAGGCAATCCCCTCCTACGAGCAGTACTTC.

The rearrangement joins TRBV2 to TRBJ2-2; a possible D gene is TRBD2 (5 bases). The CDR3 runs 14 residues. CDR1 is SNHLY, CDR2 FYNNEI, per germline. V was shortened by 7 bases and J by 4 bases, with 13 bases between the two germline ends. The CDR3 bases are TGTGCCAGCATCCCAAAGGAGGTCACCGGGGAGCTGTTTTTT. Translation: CASIPKEVTGELFF.

The CDR3, as DNA: TGTGCCAGCAGCCCCGGGACAGGGGGAGAGCAGTACTTC. It codes for CASSPGTGGEQYF. The rearrangement links TRBV11-2 to TRBJ2-7; 11 nucleotides align to TRBD1. Losses at the gene ends were 5 bases for V and 7 bases for J; bases not matched to a gene: 4. Per the germline V gene, CDR1 is SGHAT and CDR2 is FQNNGV. This CDR3 contains 13 residues.

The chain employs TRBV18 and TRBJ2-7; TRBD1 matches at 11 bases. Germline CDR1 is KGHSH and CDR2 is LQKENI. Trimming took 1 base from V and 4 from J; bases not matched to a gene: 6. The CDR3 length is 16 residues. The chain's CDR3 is CASSPRSGQGGYEQYF. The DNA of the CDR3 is TGTGCCAGCTCACCACGATCGGGACAGGGGGGTTACGAGCAGTACTTC. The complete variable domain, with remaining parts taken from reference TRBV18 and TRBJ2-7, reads NAGVMQNPRHLVRRRGQEARLRCSPMKGHSHVYWYRQLPEEGLKFMVYLQKENIIDESGMPKERFSAEFPKEGPSILRIQQVVRGDSAAYFCASSPRSGQGGYEQYFGPGTRLTVT.

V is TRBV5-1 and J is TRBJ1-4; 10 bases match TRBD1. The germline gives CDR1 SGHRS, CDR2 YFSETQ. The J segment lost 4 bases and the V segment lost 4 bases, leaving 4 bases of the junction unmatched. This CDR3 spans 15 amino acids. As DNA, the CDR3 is TGCGCCAGCAGCAGGGACAGGGGTGGTAATGAAAAACTGTTTTTT. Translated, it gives CASSRDRGGNEKLFF.

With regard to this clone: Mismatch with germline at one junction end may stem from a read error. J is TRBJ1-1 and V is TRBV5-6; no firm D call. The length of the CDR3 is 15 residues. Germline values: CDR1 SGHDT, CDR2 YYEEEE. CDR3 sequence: CASTLEAVGNTEAFF. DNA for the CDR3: TGTGCCAGCACCTTGGAGGCGGTCGGGAACACTGAAGCTTTCTTT.

CDR3 coding DNA: TGCGCCAGCAGGAAAGTACAGGGGATTGAGACCCAGTACTTC. This encodes CASRKVQGIETQYF. The chain has TRBV5-1 and TRBJ2-5, with TRBD1 identical over 7 bases. This CDR3 spans 14 amino acids. J was trimmed by 5 bases and V by 5 bases; bases with no gene match: 9. The germline V gene encodes CDR1 SGHRS and CDR2 YFSETQ.

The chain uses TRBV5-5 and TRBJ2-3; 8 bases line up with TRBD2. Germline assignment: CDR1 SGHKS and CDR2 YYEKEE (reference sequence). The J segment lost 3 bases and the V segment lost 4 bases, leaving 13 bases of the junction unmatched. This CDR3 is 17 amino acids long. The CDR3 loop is CASSASLMREDTDTQYF. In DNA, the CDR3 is TGTGCCAGCAGCGCGAGTTTGATGCGGGAGGATACAGATACGCAGTATTTT.

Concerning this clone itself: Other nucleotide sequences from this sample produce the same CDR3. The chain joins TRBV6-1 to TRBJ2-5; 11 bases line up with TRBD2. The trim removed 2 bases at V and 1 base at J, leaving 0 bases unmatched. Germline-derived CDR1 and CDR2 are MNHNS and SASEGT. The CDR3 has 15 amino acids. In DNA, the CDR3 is TGTGCCAGCAGTGAACTAGCGGGGGGCCAAGAGACCCAGTACTTC. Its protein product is CASSELAGGQETQYF.

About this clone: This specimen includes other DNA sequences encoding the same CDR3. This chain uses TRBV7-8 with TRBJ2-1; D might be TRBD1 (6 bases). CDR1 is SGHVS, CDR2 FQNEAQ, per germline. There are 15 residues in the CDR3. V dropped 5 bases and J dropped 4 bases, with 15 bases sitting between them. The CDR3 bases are TGTGCCAGCAGCCCAAGTCGTACAGGGTACAATGAGCAGTTCTTC. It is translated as CASSPSRTGYNEQFF.

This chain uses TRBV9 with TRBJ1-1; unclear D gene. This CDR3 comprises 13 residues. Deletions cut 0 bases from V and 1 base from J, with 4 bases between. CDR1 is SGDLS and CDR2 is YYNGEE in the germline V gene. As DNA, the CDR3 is TGTGCCAGCAGCGTAGGGGCGAACACTGAAGCTTTCTTT. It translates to CASSVGANTEAFF.

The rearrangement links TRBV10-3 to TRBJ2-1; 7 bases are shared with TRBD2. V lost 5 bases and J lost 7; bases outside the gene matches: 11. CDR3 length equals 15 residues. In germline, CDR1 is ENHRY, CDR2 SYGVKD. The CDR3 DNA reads TGTGCCATCAGTCAGAGCGGGGTCACGGGGAATGAGCAGTTCTTC. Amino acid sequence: CAISQSGVTGNEQFF.

This CDR3 is CSVALAGGPISYNEQFF. DNA for the CDR3: TGCAGCGTTGCCCTAGCGGGGGGTCCCATCTCCTACAATGAGCAGTTCTTC. This rearrangement joins TRBV29-1 to TRBJ2-1; 11 bases agree with TRBD2. Trimming took 4 bases from V and 0 from J; bases not matched to a gene: 8. There are 17 residues in the CDR3. Germline-derived CDR1 and CDR2 are SQVTM and ANQGSEA.

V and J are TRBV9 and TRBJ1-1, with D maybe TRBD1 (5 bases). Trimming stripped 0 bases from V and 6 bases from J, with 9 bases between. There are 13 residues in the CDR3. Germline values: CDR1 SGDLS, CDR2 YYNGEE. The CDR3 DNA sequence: TGTGCCAGCAGCGTAGGACAGTATGCTGAAGCTTTCTTT. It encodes CASSVGQYAEAFF.

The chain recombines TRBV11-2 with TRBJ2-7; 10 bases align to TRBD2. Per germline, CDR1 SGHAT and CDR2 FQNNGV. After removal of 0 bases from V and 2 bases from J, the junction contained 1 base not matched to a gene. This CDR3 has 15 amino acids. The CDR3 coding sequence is TGTGCCAGCAGCTTAGACACTAGCGGGACCTACGAGCAGTACTTC. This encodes CASSLDTSGTYEQYF.